Listed below are T cell receptor beta chains from one sample, sequenced in a study of shared clonotypes between healthy human individuals. Some clones are missing from TCRdb's copy, which holds only in-frame ones; the method was immunoSEQ multiplex PCR. The sample holds some 2 million clones, roughly 94% seen once. The specimen sequenced was naive CD8+ T cells sorted from blood. Receptors were obtained from a young man in good health. Each CDR3 is given with its conserved first and last residue. Each record gives: CDR3 protein, CDR3 DNA, CDR3 length, D gene, J gene, V gene, clone size. The D gene is left open where the match is weak. Size tells how often a clone was seen (once, few, many) or the class of an expanded clone, and some rows leave it out.

cdr3_aa: CASSHYSSYEQYF
cdr3_nt: TGTGCCAGTAGTCACTATTCAAGCTACGAGCAGTACTTC
cdr3_length: 13
d_call: .
j_call: TRBJ2-7
v_call: TRBV19
clone_size: .

cdr3_aa: CASSWQGQVHEQYF
cdr3_nt: TGTGCCAGCAGTTGGCAGGGCCAGGTCCACGAGCAGTACTTC
cdr3_length: 14
d_call: .
j_call: TRBJ2-7
v_call: TRBV27
clone_size: .

cdr3_aa: CASSFTGGGPTDTQYF
cdr3_nt: TGTGCCAGCAGCTTCACAGGGGGCGGCCCCACAGATACGCAGTATTTT
cdr3_length: 16
d_call: TRBD1
j_call: TRBJ2-3
v_call: TRBV5-4
clone_size: once

cdr3_aa: CASSQGLRFGLDEKLFF
cdr3_nt: TGTGCCAGCAGTCAGGGGCTTCGTTTCGGCCTCGATGAAAAACTGTTTTTT
cdr3_length: 17
d_call: .
j_call: TRBJ1-4
v_call: TRBV13
clone_size: .

cdr3_aa: CASSSRAGVSDTQYF
cdr3_nt: TGTGCCAGCAGCTCACGGGCGGGGGTGTCAGATACGCAGTATTTT
cdr3_length: 15
d_call: TRBD2
j_call: TRBJ2-3
v_call: TRBV5-4
clone_size: once

cdr3_aa: CASSPQTRGAEQYF
cdr3_nt: TGTGCCAGCAGTCCTCAGACCCGAGGGGCCGAGCAGTACTTC
cdr3_length: 14
d_call: .
j_call: TRBJ2-7
v_call: TRBV27
clone_size: .

cdr3_aa: CASSMTAGRANEQFF
cdr3_nt: TGTGCCAGTAGTATGACGGCAGGGAGGGCCAATGAGCAGTTCTTC
cdr3_length: 15
d_call: TRBD2
j_call: TRBJ2-1
v_call: TRBV19
clone_size: .

cdr3_aa: CASVWAPETEAFF
cdr3_nt: TGTGCCAGTGTTTGGGCCCCTGAGACTGAAGCTTTCTTT
cdr3_length: 13
d_call: .
j_call: TRBJ1-1
v_call: TRBV2
clone_size: once

cdr3_aa: CASISAPDTQYF
cdr3_nt: TGTGCCAGCATTTCCGCACCAGATACGCAGTATTTT
cdr3_length: 12
d_call: .
j_call: TRBJ2-3
v_call: TRBV2
clone_size: .

cdr3_aa: CASSQFFGQWGSPLHF
cdr3_nt: TGTGCCAGCAGCCAGTTTTTCGGGCAGTGGGGTTCACCCCTCCACTTT
cdr3_length: 16
d_call: .
j_call: TRBJ1-6
v_call: TRBV14
clone_size: few

cdr3_aa: CASSPTAGSYNEQFF
cdr3_nt: TGTGCCAGCAGCCCTACAGCGGGGTCCTACAATGAGCAGTTCTTC
cdr3_length: 15
d_call: TRBD2
j_call: TRBJ2-1
v_call: TRBV7-2
clone_size: .

cdr3_aa: CASSLVAGGSYEQYF
cdr3_nt: TGTGCCAGCAGCTTAGTTGCGGGAGGGTCCTACGAGCAGTACTTC
cdr3_length: 15
d_call: TRBD2
j_call: TRBJ2-7
v_call: TRBV11-2
clone_size: .

cdr3_aa: CASWVAPNTEAFF
cdr3_nt: TGTGCCAGCTGGGTCGCGCCTAACACTGAAGCTTTCTTT
cdr3_length: 13
d_call: .
j_call: TRBJ1-1
v_call: TRBV28
clone_size: .

cdr3_aa: CASREGGFGDTEAFF
cdr3_nt: TGTGCCAGCAGGGAAGGGGGTTTCGGGGACACTGAAGCTTTCTTT
cdr3_length: 15
d_call: .
j_call: TRBJ1-1
v_call: TRBV5-4
clone_size: .

cdr3_aa: CASSLARDRRNYGYTF
cdr3_nt: TGTGCCAGCAGCTTGGCCAGGGACCGACGTAACTATGGCTACACCTTC
cdr3_length: 16
d_call: .
j_call: TRBJ1-2
v_call: TRBV5-6
clone_size: .

cdr3_aa: CASSQEGMNTEAFF
cdr3_nt: TGTGCCAGCAGTCAGGAGGGAATGAACACTGAAGCTTTCTTT
cdr3_length: 14
d_call: .
j_call: TRBJ1-1
v_call: TRBV6-5
clone_size: .

cdr3_aa: CASSTGQGYEQYF
cdr3_nt: TGCGCCAGCAGCACCGGACAGGGTTACGAGCAGTACTTC
cdr3_length: 13
d_call: TRBD1
j_call: TRBJ2-7
v_call: TRBV4-3
clone_size: .

cdr3_aa: CASSLGIPSTDTQYF
cdr3_nt: TGCGCCAGCAGCCTCGGCATCCCTAGCACAGATACGCAGTATTTT
cdr3_length: 15
d_call: .
j_call: TRBJ2-3
v_call: TRBV4-1
clone_size: few

cdr3_aa: CASRPLGGRETQYF
cdr3_nt: TGTGCCAGCAGACCTCTCGGGGGAAGGGAGACCCAGTACTTC
cdr3_length: 14
d_call: .
j_call: TRBJ2-5
v_call: TRBV27
clone_size: once

cdr3_aa: CASSKRITSVTDTQYF
cdr3_nt: TGTGCCAGCAGCAAACGTATTACTAGCGTTACAGATACGCAGTATTTT
cdr3_length: 16
d_call: .
j_call: TRBJ2-3
v_call: TRBV21-1
clone_size: .

cdr3_aa: CASSFGGANVLTF
cdr3_nt: TGTGCCAGCAGTTTCGGTGGGGCCAACGTCCTGACTTTC
cdr3_length: 13
d_call: .
j_call: TRBJ2-6
v_call: TRBV28
clone_size: .

cdr3_aa: CASKNERYTQETQYF
cdr3_nt: TGTGCCAGCAAGAATGAGCGGTACACGCAAGAGACCCAGTACTTC
cdr3_length: 15
d_call: .
j_call: TRBJ2-5
v_call: TRBV7-2
clone_size: .

cdr3_aa: CASSLVSGFYEQYF
cdr3_nt: TGTGCCAGCAGCTTAGTGTCGGGGTTCTACGAGCAGTACTTC
cdr3_length: 14
d_call: .
j_call: TRBJ2-7
v_call: TRBV11-2
clone_size: .

cdr3_aa: CASSQPGSETQYF
cdr3_nt: TGCGCCAGCAGCCAACCGGGTTCGGAGACCCAGTACTTC
cdr3_length: 13
d_call: .
j_call: TRBJ2-5
v_call: TRBV4-1
clone_size: .

cdr3_aa: CASSPGPHSNQPQHF
cdr3_nt: TGTGCCAGCAGTCCCGGACCGCATAGCAATCAGCCCCAGCATTTT
cdr3_length: 15
d_call: .
j_call: TRBJ1-5
v_call: TRBV6-5
clone_size: .

cdr3_aa: CASSFQGASYNEQFF
cdr3_nt: TGTGCCAGCAGCTTCCAGGGGGCTTCCTACAATGAGCAGTTCTTC
cdr3_length: 15
d_call: TRBD1
j_call: TRBJ2-1
v_call: TRBV27
clone_size: .

cdr3_aa: CAWSVLVDRSSGANVLTF
cdr3_nt: TGTGCCTGGAGTGTGTTAGTGGACAGGTCCTCTGGGGCCAACGTCCTGACTTTC
cdr3_length: 18
d_call: TRBD1
j_call: TRBJ2-6
v_call: TRBV30
clone_size: .

cdr3_aa: CASSEARGGGSTDTQYF
cdr3_nt: TGTGCCAGCAGTGAAGCGAGGGGCGGGGGGTCCACAGATACGCAGTATTTT
cdr3_length: 17
d_call: TRBD2
j_call: TRBJ2-3
v_call: TRBV2
clone_size: .

cdr3_aa: CASSQEIGGTEAFF
cdr3_nt: TGCGCCAGCAGCCAAGAGATCGGGGGCACTGAAGCTTTCTTT
cdr3_length: 14
d_call: .
j_call: TRBJ1-1
v_call: TRBV4-3
clone_size: .

cdr3_aa: CASSLAPPSSGVSYNEQFF
cdr3_nt: TGTGCCAGCAGCTTAGCCCCACCTTCTAGCGGGGTCTCCTACAATGAGCAGTTCTTC
cdr3_length: 19
d_call: TRBD2
j_call: TRBJ2-1
v_call: TRBV7-2
clone_size: .

cdr3_aa: CASSAGDSYGYTF
cdr3_nt: TGTGCCAGCAGTGCGGGGGACAGCTATGGCTACACCTTC
cdr3_length: 13
d_call: TRBD1
j_call: TRBJ1-2
v_call: TRBV6-1
clone_size: once

cdr3_aa: CASSSMTPSDTQYF
cdr3_nt: TGTGCCAGCAGCTCAATGACTCCTTCCGATACGCAGTATTTT
cdr3_length: 14
d_call: .
j_call: TRBJ2-3
v_call: TRBV7-8
clone_size: .